Detailed here is one T cell receptor (beta chain). Reanalyzing the 5' RACE reads, TCRdb keeps one entry per CDR3 protein, without DNA. The sample features 200,000 to 300,000 distinct CDR3 sequences, with around 0.37% in its top ten. These data belong to a study of T cells expressing NK-cell markers. Study as a whole: Each TCR beta repertoire originated in sorted T cells that were CD3+CD56+NKG2C+, CD3+CD56+NKG2C- or CD3+CD56-NKG2C+.

The germline gives CDR1 SGHNT, CDR2 YYREEE (reference sequence). The CDR3 has 15 amino acids. The chain is built from TRBV5-4 and TRBJ2-1; TCRdb indicates TRBD2, and absent DNA this call remains unverified. The TCR sequence derives from a man between 18 and 29 years old in good health. The sequenced material came from blood T cells: a sorted CD56 or NKG2C T cell subset, CD4+ or CD8+ T cells, or bulk PBMC T cells (not recorded which). Here the CDR3 reads CASSSGAGGMSEQFF.